This T cell receptor beta chain was documented in a study of Ad26.COV2.S vaccination and SARS-CoV-2 variants. Study background: Each vaccinee took Ad26.COV2.S intramuscularly, once or twice 56 days apart.

This table comes from immunoSEQ multiplex PCR, and its TCRdb copy is limited to in-frame clones, with some not included. The top ten hold approximately 4.3% of the sample, which has 440,000 or so clones, around 90% seen once. Germline values: CDR1 MNHEY, CDR2 SVGAGI. V was trimmed by 7 bases and J by 0 bases, leaving 13 bases between them. The CDR3 totals 15 residues. For this clone: Its target is not known.

General observations from the study: Vaccinees displayed broader spike-specific TCR repertoires than placebo recipients. Non-spike TCR breadth did not differ much between vaccine and placebo recipients.

Treatment meaning: roughly 18 received Ad26.COV2.S at low or high dose, single or two shots; 5 received placebo; per-sample allocation not given. On day 63 after the first injection, vaccine and placebo recipients gave samples. The V gene is TRBV6-5, the J gene TRBJ2-1; D uncertain. The sequencing used peripheral blood, collected in a trial of Ad26.COV2.S vaccine versus placebo. This clonotype was sampled from a person between 18 and 60 years old who received the Ad26.COV2.S COVID-19 vaccine or a placebo. The CDR3 DNA is TGTGCCAGCACGATCGGCGTCAGCTCCTACAATGAGCAGTTCTTC. The encoded protein is CASTIGVSSYNEQFF.